The 18 T cell receptor beta chains presented below share a single source sample, sequenced in a study of cytomegalovirus exposure and HLA in healthy donors. The PCR made use of 60 Vbeta and 13 Jbeta primers. The assay was immunoSEQ multiplex PCR, and TCRdb's table has in-frame clones only and misses some. Of roughly 160,000 clones in the sample, 82% were seen once. The sample taken for sequencing was PBMCs. The receptors shown here come from a man over 45 in good health and CMV-seropositive.

J is TRBJ2-3 and V is TRBV29-1, with TRBD2 matching 13 bases. This CDR3 region has 17 residues. Germline CDR1 SQVTM, CDR2 ANQGSEA. V gave up 2 bases and J gave up 3 bases; unmatched junction bases: 8. The CDR3 DNA follows: TGCAGCGTTGAATTGTGGACTAGCGGGAGCGCTACAGATACGCAGTATTTT. It yields the protein CSVELWTSGSATDTQYF.

This chain links TRBV6-5 with TRBJ1-1, with 7 nucleotides matching TRBD1. CDR3 length equals 15 residues. Unmatched junction bases numbered 8, after V lost 2 bases and J lost 5 bases. Germline lookup yields CDR1 MNHEY and CDR2 SVGAGI. For the CDR3, the DNA is TGTGCCAGCAGTTACGGGACAGCACTGGGGACTGAAGCTTTCTTT. Residues: CASSYGTALGTEAFF.

V and J are TRBV2 and TRBJ1-5; D not certain. This CDR3 has 14 amino acids. The V end lost 4 bases, the J end lost 0 bases, and 7 bases lay between the germline ends. In germline, CDR1 is SNHLY, CDR2 FYNNEI. CDR3 nucleotides: TGTGCCAGCAGTGTTGAGGTTAGCAATCAGCCCCAGCATTTT. As protein: CASSVEVSNQPQHF. The variable domain in full, completed from reference TRBV2 and TRBJ1-5, reads EPEVTQTPSHQVTQMGQEVILRCVPISNHLYFYWYRQILGQKVEFLVSFYNNEISEKSEIFDDQFSVERPDGSNFTLKIRSTKLEDSAMYFCASSVEVSNQPQHFGDGTRLSIL.

CDR3 sequence reads: CAISESPGQQNEKLFF. DNA for the CDR3: TGTGCCATCAGTGAGTCCCCGGGACAGCAAAATGAAAAACTGTTTTTT. The chain couples TRBV10-3 to TRBJ1-4; 7 bases agree with TRBD1. J gave up 5 bases and V 0 bases, and 6 bases lay outside the gene matches. Germline V gives CDR1 ENHRY, CDR2 SYGVKD. The CDR3 is 16 residues long.

V gene TRBV10-3 combines with J gene TRBJ1-1; TRBD1 agrees at 9 bases. CDR3 length: 16 residues. CDR1 is ENHRY and CDR2 is SYGVKD in the germline V gene. The trim removed 4 bases at V and 3 bases at J, leaving 9 bases unmatched. This chain's CDR3 is CAISGATGGADTEAFF. The CDR3 region has the DNA TGTGCCATCAGTGGGGCCACAGGGGGCGCGGACACTGAAGCTTTCTTT.

J is TRBJ2-6 and V is TRBV6-6; 8 bases match TRBD2. The CDR3 length is 15 residues. Germline V lookup: CDR1 MNHNY, CDR2 SVGAGI (reference sequence). V lost 9 bases to trimming and J lost 2 bases; unmatched junction nucleotides: 6. The CDR3 is CASLREGPGANVLTF. The CDR3 bases are TGTGCCAGTCTTCGGGAGGGCCCTGGGGCCAACGTCCTGACTTTC.

This rearrangement joins TRBV11-2 to TRBJ2-1; TRBD1 agrees at 9 bases. Germline V lookup: CDR1 SGHAT, CDR2 FQNNGV. The CDR3 consists of 13 residues. The chain's CDR3 is CVTGTGIYNEQFF. The DNA for the CDR3 is TGTGTAACAGGGACAGGGATATACAATGAGCAGTTCTTC.

V gene TRBV5-4 combines with J gene TRBJ1-2; no firm D call. Per the germline V gene, CDR1 is SGHNT and CDR2 is YYREEE (reference sequence). CDR3 length: 15 residues. Trimming cost V 4 bases and J 2 bases, with 15 bases left between them. The CDR3: CASSPTPTENYGYTF. CDR3 bases: TGTGCCAGCAGCCCCACTCCCACAGAAAACTATGGCTACACCTTC.

The V and J genes are TRBV5-5 and TRBJ1-2; possible D gene TRBD1, 6 bases. V was cut by 2 bases and J by 2 bases, with 10 bases left in between. The CDR3 runs to 14 residues. Germline CDR1 is SGHKS and CDR2 is YYEKEE (reference sequence). As DNA, the CDR3 is TGTGCCAGCAGCTTATGGGACAACAACTATGGCTACACCTTC. It yields the protein CASSLWDNNYGYTF.

The V and J genes are TRBV7-2 and TRBJ2-2; TRBD2 aligns across 9 bases. CDR1 is SGHTA and CDR2 is FQGNSA in the germline V gene. This CDR3 region has 16 residues. The V gene end was trimmed by 3 bases and the J gene end by 8 bases; junction bases not matched to a gene: 10. Here the CDR3 reads CASSFRVLAGWGELFF. CDR3 nucleotide sequence: TGTGCCAGCAGCTTCAGGGTCCTAGCGGGATGGGGGGAGCTGTTTTTT.

This clone was seen more than once but under ten times. The rearrangement uses TRBV5-1 and TRBJ1-5; no clear D gene. Germline CDR1 reads SGHRS; CDR2 reads YFSETQ. Trimming removed 4 bases at V and 0 bases at J, with 23 bases between. The CDR3 is 19 residues long. CDR3 nucleotide sequence: TGCGCCAGCAGCCCGCTCGAGGGTTACCTATCGCATAGCAATCAGCCCCAGCATTTT. This sequence encodes CASSPLEGYLSHSNQPQHF.

The V and J genes are TRBV28 and TRBJ2-5; 7 nucleotides match TRBD2. The V gene's germline CDR1 is MDHEN and CDR2 SYDVKM. The CDR3 sequence is 14 residues long. With 4 bases clipped from V and 7 bases from J, the junction kept 9 bases outside the gene matches. The DNA of the CDR3 is TGTGCCAGCAGTTCGGGAAGTACGGGAGGGACCCAGTACTTC. Its protein product is CASSSGSTGGTQYF.

This clone appeared a few times. V is TRBV18 and J is TRBJ2-7; D is possibly TRBD1 (5 bases). Germline V gene sequence: CDR1 KGHSH, CDR2 LQKENI. Trimming cost V 2 bases and J 2 bases, with 10 bases left between them. This CDR3 has 14 residues. The CDR3 DNA is TGTGCCAGCTCACCAGGATCAGGGCCCTACGAGCAGTACTTC. Translating gives CASSPGSGPYEQYF.

The rearrangement uses TRBV7-2 and TRBJ1-1; D perhaps matches TRBD1 (6 bases). The CDR3 is 17 amino acids. The germline CDR1 and CDR2 sequences are SGHTA and FQGNSA. Trimming shortened V by 5 bases and J by 5 bases, and 24 bases separated the two germline ends. The CDR3 DNA sequence: TGTGCCAGCAGCCCCCAACCCCCACAGGGTAGGTGGACTGAAGCTTTCTTT. Residues: CASSPQPPQGRWTEAFF.

The CDR3, as DNA: TGTGCCAGCAGCAGCTCCAGGACAGGGAACAATCAGCCCCAGCATTTT. Its protein product is CASSSSRTGNNQPQHF. The chain combines TRBV21-1 with TRBJ1-5; no DNA check was done on the table's D call, TRBD1. TRBV21-1 counts as a pseudogene. The CDR3 length is 16 residues.

The chain has TRBV29-1 and TRBJ1-2; D not resolved. This CDR3 has 12 residues. V was pared by 6 bases and J by 3 bases, with 11 bases between. From germline, CDR1 is SQVTM and CDR2 ANQGSEA. The CDR3: CSVAGGDYGYTF. The CDR3 region has the DNA TGCAGCGTGGCGGGTGGGGACTATGGCTACACCTTC.

This chain uses TRBV7-6 with TRBJ2-1; 14 bases line up with TRBD2. Germline CDR1 and CDR2: SGHVS and FNYEAQ. The CDR3 contains 21 residues. With V trimmed by 0 bases and J by 0 bases, 10 bases remained unmatched. CDR3 DNA sequence: TGTGCCAGCAGCTTAGCCCGGACTAGCGGGGGGCAACCAAGCTCCTACAATGAGCAGTTCTTC. The encoded protein is CASSLARTSGGQPSSYNEQFF.

This sequence joins TRBV9 and TRBJ2-1; TRBD2 agrees at 8 bases. There are 15 residues in the CDR3. The ends lost 4 bases at V and 3 bases at J; junction bases unmatched: 6. Looked up from germline, CDR1 is SGDLS and CDR2 is YYNGEE. The CDR3 sequence: CASSLGLAGYNEQFF. DNA for the CDR3: TGTGCCAGCAGCCTGGGGCTAGCGGGCTACAATGAGCAGTTCTTC.